This T cell receptor beta chain was sequenced for a study of T cells in Graves' hyperthyroidism and ophthalmopathy. Uncontrolled infection, other autoimmune disease, pregnancy or lactation disqualified patients from enrolment. The ends lost 6 bases at V and 7 bases at J; junction bases unmatched: 7. CDR1 and CDR2 from the germline V gene are WNHNN and SYGVQD (reference sequence). CDR3 size: 13 residues. In regard to this clonotype: Its antigen is as yet unknown.

Study-wide results and limits: Among thyroid clonotypes expanded above 0.001, most also appeared in blood.

Amplified TCR beta CDR3 regions came from RNA transcripts. An initial round of RT-PCR targeting the TCR CDR3 relied on the HTBI primer set. TCRdb ran MiXCR on the multiplex PCR reads and lists one entry per CDR3 protein. This table holds a few hundred thousand distinct CDR3 sequences, roughly 46% found once. Sequencing used peripheral blood or thyroid tissue (not recorded which). The chain carries TRBV10-1 and TRBJ2-3, with TRBD1 identical over 7 bases. The receptor's source is a woman aged 18-35 years with Graves' hyperthyroidism. The DNA of the CDR3 is TGCGCCAGCAGCGGACAGGCAAGGAATACGCAGTATTTT. Its translation: CASSGQARNTQYF.